The entry below describes one T cell receptor beta chain. This record comes from a study of glioma-infiltrating T cells after dendritic cell vaccination. Study at large: The vaccine used monocyte-derived dendritic cells pulsed overnight with autologous tumor lysate.

This CDR3 has 14 amino acids. In germline, CDR1 is GTSNPN, CDR2 SVGIG (reference sequence). V dropped 4 bases and J dropped 1 base, with 12 bases sitting between them. Clones were sequenced by immunoSEQ multiplex PCR, and TCRdb holds only the in-frame ones, with some missing. The repertoire holds 600 to 750 clones, with approximately 85% as singletons. Specimen: tumor tissue, collected before dendritic cell vaccination. This chain joins TRBV30 and TRBJ2-3; possibly TRBD1 for D (5 bases). The TCR was taken from a human donor with glioblastoma. The CDR3 sequence: CAWNRGLGTDTQYF. The CDR3 coding sequence is TGTGCCTGGAATAGGGGTTTGGGCACAGATACGCAGTATTTT.